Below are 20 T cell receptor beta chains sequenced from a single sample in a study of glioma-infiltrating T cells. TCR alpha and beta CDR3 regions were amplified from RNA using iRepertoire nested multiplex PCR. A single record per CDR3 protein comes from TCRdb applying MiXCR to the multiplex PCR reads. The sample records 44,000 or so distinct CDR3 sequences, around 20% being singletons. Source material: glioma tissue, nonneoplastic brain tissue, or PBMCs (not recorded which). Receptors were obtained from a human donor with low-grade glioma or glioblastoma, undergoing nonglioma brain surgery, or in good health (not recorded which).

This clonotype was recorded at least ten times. CDR3 DNA sequence: TGTGCCAGTAGGGAATCAGATTACACAGATACGCAGTATTTT. Protein product: CASRESDYTDTQYF. V is TRBV19 and J is TRBJ2-3, with unresolved D. The CDR3 totals 14 residues. Germline V lookup: CDR1 LNHDA, CDR2 SQIVND (reference sequence). V was cut by 6 bases and J by 2 bases, with 12 bases left in between.

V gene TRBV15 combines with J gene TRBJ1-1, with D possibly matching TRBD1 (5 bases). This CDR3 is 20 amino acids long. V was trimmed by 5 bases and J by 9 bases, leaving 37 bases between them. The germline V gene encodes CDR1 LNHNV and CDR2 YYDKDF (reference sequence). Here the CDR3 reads CATSLQGTPNTEAFPRKAFF. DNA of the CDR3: TGTGCCACCAGCCTCCAAGGGACTCCGAACACTGAAGCTTTCCCACGCAAAGCTTTCTTT.

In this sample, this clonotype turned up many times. The CDR3 is CASSPGTRTDTQYF. In nucleotides, the CDR3 is TGTGCCAGCAGTCCCGGGACTCGCACAGATACGCAGTATTTT. The V gene is TRBV27, the J gene TRBJ2-3; the D gene is possibly TRBD2 (6 bases). CDR1 and CDR2 from the germline V gene are MNHEY and SMNVEV (reference sequence). Trimming removed 5 bases from V and 1 base from J, with 10 bases in between. The CDR3 is 14 amino acids.

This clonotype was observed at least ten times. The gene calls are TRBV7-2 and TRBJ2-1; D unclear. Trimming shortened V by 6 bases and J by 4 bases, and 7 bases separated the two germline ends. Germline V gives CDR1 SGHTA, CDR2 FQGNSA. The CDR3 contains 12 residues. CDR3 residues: CASRGPYNEQFF. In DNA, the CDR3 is TGTGCCAGCAGGGGCCCTTACAATGAGCAGTTCTTC.

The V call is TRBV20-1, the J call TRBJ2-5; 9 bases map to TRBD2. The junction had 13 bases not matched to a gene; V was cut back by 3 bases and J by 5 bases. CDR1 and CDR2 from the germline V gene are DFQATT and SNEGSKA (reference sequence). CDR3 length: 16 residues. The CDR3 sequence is CSASPLVASGIETQYF. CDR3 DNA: TGCAGTGCTAGTCCCCTGGTAGCTAGCGGGATTGAGACCCAGTACTTC.

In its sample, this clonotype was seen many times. This chain's CDR3 is CATRDSLLGTDTQYF. As DNA, the CDR3 is TGTGCCACCCGGGACAGCCTTTTGGGCACAGATACGCAGTATTTT. The chain carries TRBV19 and TRBJ2-3; TRBD1 agrees at 7 bases. CDR1 is LNHDA, CDR2 SQIVND, per germline (reference sequence). The CDR3 covers 15 residues. Trimming removed 10 bases from V and 1 base from J; junction bases left unmatched: 11.

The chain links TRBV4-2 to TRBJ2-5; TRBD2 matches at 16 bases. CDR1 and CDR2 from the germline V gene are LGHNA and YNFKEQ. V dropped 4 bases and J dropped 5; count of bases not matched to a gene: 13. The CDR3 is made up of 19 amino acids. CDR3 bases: TGTGCCAGCAGCCCTCACACCGGGACTAGCGGGGGGGCGGAGGAGACCCAGTACTTC. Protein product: CASSPHTGTSGGAEETQYF.

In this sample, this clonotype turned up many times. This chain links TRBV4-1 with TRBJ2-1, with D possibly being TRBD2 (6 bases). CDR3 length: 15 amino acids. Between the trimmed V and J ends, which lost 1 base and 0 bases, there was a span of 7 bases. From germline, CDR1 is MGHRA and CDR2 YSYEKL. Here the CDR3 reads CASSQGDSSYNEQFF. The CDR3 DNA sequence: TGCGCCAGCAGCCAAGGGGACTCCTCCTACAATGAGCAGTTCTTC.

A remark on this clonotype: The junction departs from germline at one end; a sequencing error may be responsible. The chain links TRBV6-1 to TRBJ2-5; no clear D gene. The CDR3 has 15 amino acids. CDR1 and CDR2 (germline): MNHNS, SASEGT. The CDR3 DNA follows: TGCGCCAGCAGTACTACGGCAGGTTTCCAAGAGACCCAGTACTTC. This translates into CASSTTAGFQETQYF.

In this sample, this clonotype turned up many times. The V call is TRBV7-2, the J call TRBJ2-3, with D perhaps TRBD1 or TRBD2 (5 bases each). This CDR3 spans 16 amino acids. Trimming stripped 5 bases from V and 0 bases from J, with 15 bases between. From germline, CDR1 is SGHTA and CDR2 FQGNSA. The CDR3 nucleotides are TGTGCCAGCAGCCCCTATTTGGGGGAGAGCACAGATACGCAGTATTTT. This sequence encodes CASSPYLGESTDTQYF.

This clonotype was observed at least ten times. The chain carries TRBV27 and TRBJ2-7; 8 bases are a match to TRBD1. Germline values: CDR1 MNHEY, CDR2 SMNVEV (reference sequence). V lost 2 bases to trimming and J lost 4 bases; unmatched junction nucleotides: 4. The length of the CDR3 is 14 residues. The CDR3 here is CASSLRRTGYEQYV. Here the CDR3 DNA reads TGTGCCAGCAGTTTAAGGCGGACAGGGTACGAGCAGTACGTC.

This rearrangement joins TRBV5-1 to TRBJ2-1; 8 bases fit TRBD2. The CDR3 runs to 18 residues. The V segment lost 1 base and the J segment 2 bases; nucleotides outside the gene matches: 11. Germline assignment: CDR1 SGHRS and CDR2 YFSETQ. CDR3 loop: CASSLRLTGGPTYNEQFF. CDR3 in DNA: TGCGCCAGCAGCTTGAGACTAACGGGAGGGCCGACCTACAATGAGCAGTTCTTC.

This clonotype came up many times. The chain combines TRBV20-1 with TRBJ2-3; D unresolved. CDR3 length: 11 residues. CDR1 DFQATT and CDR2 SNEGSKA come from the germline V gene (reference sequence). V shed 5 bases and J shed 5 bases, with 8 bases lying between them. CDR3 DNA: TGCAGTGCTCAGACCGAAGATACGCAGTATTTT. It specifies CSAQTEDTQYF.

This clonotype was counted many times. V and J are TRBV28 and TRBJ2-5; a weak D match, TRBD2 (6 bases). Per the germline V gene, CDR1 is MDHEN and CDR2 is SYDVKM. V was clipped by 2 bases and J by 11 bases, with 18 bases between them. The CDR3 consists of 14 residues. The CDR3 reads CASSLAGTALLQYF. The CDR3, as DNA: TGTGCCAGCAGTTTAGCCGGGACTGCATTATTACAGTACTTC.

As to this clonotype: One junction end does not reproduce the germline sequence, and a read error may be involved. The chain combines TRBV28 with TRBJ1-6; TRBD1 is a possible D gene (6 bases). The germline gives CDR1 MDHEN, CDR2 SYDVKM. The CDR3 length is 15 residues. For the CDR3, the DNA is TGTGCCAACAGTAAACGGGACGGGGGCAATTCACCCCTCCACTTT. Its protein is CANSKRDGGNSPLHF.

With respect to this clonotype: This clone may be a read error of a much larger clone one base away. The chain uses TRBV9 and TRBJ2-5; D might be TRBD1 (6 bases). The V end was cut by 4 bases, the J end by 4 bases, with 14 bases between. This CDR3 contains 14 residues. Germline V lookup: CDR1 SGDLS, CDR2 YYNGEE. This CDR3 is CASSRPGTLETQYF. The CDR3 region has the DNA TGTGCCAGCAGCCGACCCGGGACATTAGAGACCCAGTACTTC.

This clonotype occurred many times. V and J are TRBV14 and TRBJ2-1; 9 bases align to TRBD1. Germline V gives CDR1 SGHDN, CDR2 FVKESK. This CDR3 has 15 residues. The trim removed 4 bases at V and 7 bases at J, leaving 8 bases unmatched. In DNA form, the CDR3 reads TGTGCCAGCAGCCGACTCGGGACAGGGCGTAATGAGCAGTTCTTC. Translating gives CASSRLGTGRNEQFF. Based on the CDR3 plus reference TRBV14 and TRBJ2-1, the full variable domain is EAGVTQFPSHSVIEKGQTVTLRCDPISGHDNLYWYRRVMGKEIKFLLHFVKESKQDESGMPNNRFLAERTGGTYSTLKVQPAELEDSGVYFCASSRLGTGRNEQFFGPGTRLTVL.

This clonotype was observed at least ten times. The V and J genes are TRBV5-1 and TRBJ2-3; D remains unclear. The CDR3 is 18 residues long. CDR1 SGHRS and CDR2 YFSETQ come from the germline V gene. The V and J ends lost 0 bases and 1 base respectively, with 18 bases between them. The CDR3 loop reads CASSLDPPGRWGTDTQYF. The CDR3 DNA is TGCGCCAGCAGCTTGGATCCCCCTGGGCGGTGGGGCACAGATACGCAGTATTTT.

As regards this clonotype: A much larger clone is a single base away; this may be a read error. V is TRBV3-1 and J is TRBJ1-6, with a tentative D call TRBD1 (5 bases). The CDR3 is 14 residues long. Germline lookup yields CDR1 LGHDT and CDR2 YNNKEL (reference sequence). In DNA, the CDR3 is TGTGTCAGCAGCCAAGGGGTTACCAATTCACCCCTCCACTTT. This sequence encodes CVSSQGVTNSPLHF.

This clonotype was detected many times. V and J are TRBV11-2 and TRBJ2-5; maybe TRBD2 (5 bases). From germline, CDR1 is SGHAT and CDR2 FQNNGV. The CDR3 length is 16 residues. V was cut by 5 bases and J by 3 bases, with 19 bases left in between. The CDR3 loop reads CASSLQPGSAKETQYF. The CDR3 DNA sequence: TGTGCCAGCAGCCTTCAACCGGGAAGCGCAAAAGAGACCCAGTACTTC. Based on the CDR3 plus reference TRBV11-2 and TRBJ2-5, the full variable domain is EAGVAQSPRYKIIEKRQSVAFWCNPISGHATLYWYQQILGQGPKLLIQFQNNGVVDDSQLPKDRFSAERLKGVDSTLKIQPAKLEDSAVYLCASSLQPGSAKETQYFGPGTRLLVL.